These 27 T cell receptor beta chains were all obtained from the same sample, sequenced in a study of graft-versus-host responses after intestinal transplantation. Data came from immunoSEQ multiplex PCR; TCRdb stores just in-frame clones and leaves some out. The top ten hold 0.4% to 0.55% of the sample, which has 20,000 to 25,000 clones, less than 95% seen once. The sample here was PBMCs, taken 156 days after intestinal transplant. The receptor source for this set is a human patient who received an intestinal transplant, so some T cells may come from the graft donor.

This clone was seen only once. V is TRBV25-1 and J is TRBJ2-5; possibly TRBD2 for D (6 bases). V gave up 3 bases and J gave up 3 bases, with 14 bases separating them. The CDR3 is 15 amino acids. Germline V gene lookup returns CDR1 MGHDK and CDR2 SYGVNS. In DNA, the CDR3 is TGTGCCAGCAGTGAGTCTTGGAGGGCGGAAGAGACCCAGTACTTC. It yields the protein CASSESWRAEETQYF.

The CDR3 region has the DNA TGTGCCAGCAGCGGGGGTCCAAGCTCCTACAATGAGCAGTTCTTC. It specifies CASSGGPSSYNEQFF. The chain has TRBV5-4 and TRBJ2-1; D possibly matches TRBD1 or TRBD2 (5 bases each). Germline CDR1 reads SGHNT; CDR2 reads YYREEE (reference sequence). The CDR3 runs 15 residues. The V and J ends lost 4 bases and 0 bases respectively, with 11 bases between them.

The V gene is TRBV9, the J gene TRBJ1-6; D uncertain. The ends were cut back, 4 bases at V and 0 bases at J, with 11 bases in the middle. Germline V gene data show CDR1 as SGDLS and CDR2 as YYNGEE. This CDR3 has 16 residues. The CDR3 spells CASSSRPSSYNSPLHF. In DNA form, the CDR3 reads TGTGCCAGCAGCTCTCGACCGAGCTCCTATAATTCACCCCTCCACTTT.

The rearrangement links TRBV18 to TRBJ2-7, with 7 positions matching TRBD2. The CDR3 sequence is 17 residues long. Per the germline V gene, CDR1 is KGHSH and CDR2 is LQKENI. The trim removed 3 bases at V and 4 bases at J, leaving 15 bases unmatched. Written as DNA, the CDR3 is TGTGCCAGCTCACCCGAATTAGGGGCGGGGGAATCTTACGAGCAGTACTTC. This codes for CASSPELGAGESYEQYF.

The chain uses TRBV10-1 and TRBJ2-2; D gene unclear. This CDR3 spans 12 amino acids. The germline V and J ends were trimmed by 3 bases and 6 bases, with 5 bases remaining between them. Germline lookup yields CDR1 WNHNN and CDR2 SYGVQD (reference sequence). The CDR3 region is CASSETSGELFF. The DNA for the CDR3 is TGCGCCAGCAGTGAAACGTCCGGGGAGCTGTTTTTT.

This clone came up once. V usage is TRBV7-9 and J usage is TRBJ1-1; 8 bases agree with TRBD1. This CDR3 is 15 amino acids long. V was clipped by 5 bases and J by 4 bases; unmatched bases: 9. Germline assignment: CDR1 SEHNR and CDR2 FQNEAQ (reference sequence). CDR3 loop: CASSARQGMGTEAFF. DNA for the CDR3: TGTGCCAGCAGCGCCCGACAGGGGATGGGCACTGAAGCTTTCTTT.

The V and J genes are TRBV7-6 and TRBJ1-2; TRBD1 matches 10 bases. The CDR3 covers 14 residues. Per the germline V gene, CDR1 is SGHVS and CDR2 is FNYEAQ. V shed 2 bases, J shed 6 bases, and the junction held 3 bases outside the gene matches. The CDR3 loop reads CASSLRTGGDGYTF. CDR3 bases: TGTGCCAGCAGCTTAAGGACAGGGGGAGATGGCTACACCTTC.

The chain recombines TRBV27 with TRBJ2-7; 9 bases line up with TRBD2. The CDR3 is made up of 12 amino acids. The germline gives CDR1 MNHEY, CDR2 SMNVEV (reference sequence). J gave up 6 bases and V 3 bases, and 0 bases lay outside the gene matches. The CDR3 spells CASSFSGGEQYF. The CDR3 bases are TGTGCCAGCAGTTTTAGCGGGGGCGAGCAGTACTTC.

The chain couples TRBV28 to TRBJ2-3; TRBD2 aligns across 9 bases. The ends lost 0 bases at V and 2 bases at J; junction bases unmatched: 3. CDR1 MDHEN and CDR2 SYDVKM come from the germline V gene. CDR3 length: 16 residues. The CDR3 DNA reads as TGTGCCAGCAGTTTATGGCGCGGGAGGGCCACAGATACGCAGTATTTT. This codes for CASSLWRGRATDTQYF.

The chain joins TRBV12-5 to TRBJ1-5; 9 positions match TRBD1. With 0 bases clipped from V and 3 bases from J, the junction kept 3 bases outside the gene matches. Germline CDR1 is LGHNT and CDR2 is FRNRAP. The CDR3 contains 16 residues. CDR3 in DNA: TGTGCTAGTGGTTTGGTAAGGGACAGGGACAATCAGCCCCAGCATTTT. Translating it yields CASGLVRDRDNQPQHF.

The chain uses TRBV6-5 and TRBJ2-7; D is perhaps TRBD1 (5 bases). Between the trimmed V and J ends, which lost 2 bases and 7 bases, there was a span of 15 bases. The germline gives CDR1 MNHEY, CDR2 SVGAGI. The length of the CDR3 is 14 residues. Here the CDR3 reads CASSYDWGLSEQYF. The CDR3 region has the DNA TGTGCCAGCAGTTACGATTGGGGCCTGTCGGAGCAGTACTTC.

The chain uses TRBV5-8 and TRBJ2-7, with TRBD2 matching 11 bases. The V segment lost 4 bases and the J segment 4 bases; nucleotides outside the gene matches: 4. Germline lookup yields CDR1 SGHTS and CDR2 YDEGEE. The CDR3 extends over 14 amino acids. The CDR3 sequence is CASSAGLADYEQYF. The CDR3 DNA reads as TGTGCCAGCAGCGCGGGACTAGCGGATTACGAGCAGTACTTC. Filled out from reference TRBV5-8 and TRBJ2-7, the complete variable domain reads EAGVTQSPTHLIKTRGQQATLRCSPISGHTSVYWYQQALGLGLQFLLWYDEGEERNRGNFPPRFSGRQFPNYSSELNVNALELEDSALYLCASSAGLADYEQYFGPGTRLTVT.

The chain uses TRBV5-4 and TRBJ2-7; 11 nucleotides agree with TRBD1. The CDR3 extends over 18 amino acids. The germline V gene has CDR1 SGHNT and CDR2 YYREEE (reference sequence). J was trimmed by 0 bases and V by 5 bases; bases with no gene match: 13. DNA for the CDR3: TGTGCCAGCAGTTCCGGACAGGGGGCGAAATACTACTCCTACGAGCAGTACTTC. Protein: CASSSGQGAKYYSYEQYF.

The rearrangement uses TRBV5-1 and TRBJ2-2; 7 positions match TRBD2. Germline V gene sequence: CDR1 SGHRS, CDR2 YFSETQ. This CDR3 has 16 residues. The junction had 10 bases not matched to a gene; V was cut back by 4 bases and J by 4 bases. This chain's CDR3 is CASSATPGGVTGELFF. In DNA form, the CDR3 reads TGCGCCAGCAGCGCCACGCCGGGAGGTGTCACCGGGGAGCTGTTTTTT.

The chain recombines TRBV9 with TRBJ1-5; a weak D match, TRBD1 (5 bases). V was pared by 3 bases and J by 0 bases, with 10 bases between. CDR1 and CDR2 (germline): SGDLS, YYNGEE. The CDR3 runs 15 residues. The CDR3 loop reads CASSGGADSNQPQHF. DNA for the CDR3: TGTGCCAGCAGCGGAGGGGCAGATAGCAATCAGCCCCAGCATTTT.

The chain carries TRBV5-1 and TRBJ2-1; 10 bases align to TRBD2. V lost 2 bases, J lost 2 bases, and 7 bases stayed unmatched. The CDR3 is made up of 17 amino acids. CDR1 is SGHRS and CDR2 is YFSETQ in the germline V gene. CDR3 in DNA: TGCGCCAGCAGCTTAATAGCGGGAGGAGGACCCTACAATGAGCAGTTCTTC. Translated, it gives CASSLIAGGGPYNEQFF.

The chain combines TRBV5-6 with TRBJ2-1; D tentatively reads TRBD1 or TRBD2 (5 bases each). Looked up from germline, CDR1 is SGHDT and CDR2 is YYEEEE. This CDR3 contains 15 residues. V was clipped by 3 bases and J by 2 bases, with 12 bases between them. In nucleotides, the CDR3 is TGTGCCAGCAGCTCTGGACCGGGACCCTACAATGAGCAGTTCTTC. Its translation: CASSSGPGPYNEQFF.

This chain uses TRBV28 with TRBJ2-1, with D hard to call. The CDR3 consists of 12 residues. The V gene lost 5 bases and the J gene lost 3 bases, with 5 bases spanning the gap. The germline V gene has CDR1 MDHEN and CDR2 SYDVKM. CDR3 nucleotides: TGTGCCAGCAGTATCCGCTACAATGAGCAGTTCTTC. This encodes CASSIRYNEQFF.

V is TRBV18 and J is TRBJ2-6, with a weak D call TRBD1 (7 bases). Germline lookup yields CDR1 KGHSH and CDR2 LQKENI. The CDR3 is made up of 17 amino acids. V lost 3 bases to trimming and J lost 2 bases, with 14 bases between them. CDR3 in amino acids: CASSPWRGRPGANVLTF. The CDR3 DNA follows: TGTGCCAGCTCACCGTGGAGGGGGCGGCCTGGGGCCAACGTCCTGACTTTC.

The DNA for the CDR3 is TGTGCCAGCAGCTTACCTCGGACAGGGAACTACGAGCAGTACTTC. Translated: CASSLPRTGNYEQYF. The gene calls are TRBV7-2 and TRBJ2-7; 8 bases map to TRBD1. The CDR3 covers 15 residues. Trimming took 2 bases from V and 3 from J; bases not matched to a gene: 6. Germline CDR1 is SGHTA and CDR2 is FQGNSA.

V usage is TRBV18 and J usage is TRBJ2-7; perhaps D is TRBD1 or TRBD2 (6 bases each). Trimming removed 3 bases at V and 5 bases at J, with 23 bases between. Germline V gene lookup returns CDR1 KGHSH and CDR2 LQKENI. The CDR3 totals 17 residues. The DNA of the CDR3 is TGTGCCAGCTCACCTAAGCAGGGGCGCCTGTCGGGGGACGAGCAGTACTTC. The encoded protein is CASSPKQGRLSGDEQYF.

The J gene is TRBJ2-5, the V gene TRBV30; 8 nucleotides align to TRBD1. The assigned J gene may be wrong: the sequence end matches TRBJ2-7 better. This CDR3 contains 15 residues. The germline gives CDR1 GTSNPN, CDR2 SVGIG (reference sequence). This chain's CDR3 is CAWSEGQASLYEQYF. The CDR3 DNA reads TGTGCCTGGAGTGAGGGACAGGCAAGTCTCTACGAGCAGTACTTC.

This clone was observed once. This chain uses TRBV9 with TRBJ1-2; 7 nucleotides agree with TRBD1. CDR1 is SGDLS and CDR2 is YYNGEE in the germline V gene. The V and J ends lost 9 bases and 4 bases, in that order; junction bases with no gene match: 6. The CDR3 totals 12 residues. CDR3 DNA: TGTGCCACAGCCGGGACAGCCTATGGCTACACCTTC. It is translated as CATAGTAYGYTF.

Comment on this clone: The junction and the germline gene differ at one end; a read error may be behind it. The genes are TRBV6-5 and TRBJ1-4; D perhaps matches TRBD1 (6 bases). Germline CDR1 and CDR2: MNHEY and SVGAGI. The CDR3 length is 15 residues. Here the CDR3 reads CASRYYREVNEKLFF. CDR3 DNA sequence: TGTGCCAGCAGATACTACAGGGAGGTCAATGAAAAACTGTTTTTT.

The CDR3 loop reads CASSYEQYF. The CDR3 nucleotides read TGTGCCAGCAGCTACGAGCAGTACTTC. The J gene is TRBJ2-7, the V gene TRBV7-2; D not resolved. CDR1 is SGHTA and CDR2 is FQGNSA in the germline V gene. The CDR3 totals 9 residues. Between the trimmed V and J ends, which lost 4 bases and 5 bases, there was a span of 0 bases.

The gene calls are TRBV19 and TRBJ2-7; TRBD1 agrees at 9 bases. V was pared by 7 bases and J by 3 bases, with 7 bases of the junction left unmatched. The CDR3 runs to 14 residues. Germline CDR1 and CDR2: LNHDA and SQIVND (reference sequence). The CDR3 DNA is TGTGCCAGTACCTCCGGGACAGGGCTCTACGAGCAGTACTTC. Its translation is CASTSGTGLYEQYF.

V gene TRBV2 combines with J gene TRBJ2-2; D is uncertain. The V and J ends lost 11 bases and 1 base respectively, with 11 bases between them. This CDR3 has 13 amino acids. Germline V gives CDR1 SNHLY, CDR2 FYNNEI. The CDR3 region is CAGSRENTGELFF. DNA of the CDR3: TGTGCCGGGTCCAGAGAGAACACCGGGGAGCTGTTTTTT.